Below are 9 T cell receptor beta chains sequenced from a single sample in a study of T cell repertoires in cytomegalovirus infection. TCRdb redid the calling of the reads with MiXCR, one entry per CDR3 protein. The data contain about 360,000 distinct CDR3 sequences, about a sixth of them seen just once; the ten biggest clones take up about 10%. The sample comprised PBMCs. The receptors here all came from a human donor in good health (CMV status not recorded). Some clones in this sample may be carry-over from other donors' samples.

This clonotype was picked up a small number of times. A read error is possible here, since a much larger clone lies one base away. The chain links TRBV12-3 or TRBV12-4 to TRBJ1-3, with D unclear. V was cut by 10 bases and J by 3 bases, with 13 bases left in between. CDR3 length: 13 amino acids. The CDR3 loop reads CANQGLFGNTIYF. The CDR3 DNA reads TGTGCCAACCAAGGGTTATTTGGAAACACCATATATTTT.

This clonotype was picked up many times. The genes are TRBV7-9 and TRBJ2-7; tentative D call: TRBD1 (5 bases). V lost 1 base, J lost 2 bases, and 15 bases lay in between. The germline gives CDR1 SEHNR, CDR2 FQNEAQ (reference sequence). This CDR3 comprises 16 residues. The CDR3 loop is CASSLGLGWTTYEQYF. In DNA, the CDR3 is TGTGCCAGCAGCTTAGGTTTGGGGTGGACAACCTACGAGCAGTACTTC.

The rearrangement links TRBV12-3 or TRBV12-4 to TRBJ1-6, with D uncertain. V lost 8 bases and J lost 0, with 11 bases in between. The CDR3 totals 15 residues. Written as DNA, the CDR3 is TGTGCCAGCGGTCGCCGAAGCTCCTATAATTCACCCCTCCACTTT. Its protein product is CASGRRSSYNSPLHF.

This clonotype was counted a few times. The V call is TRBV7-8, the J call TRBJ2-1; D not resolved. Trimming took off 7 bases at V and 5 bases at J, with 6 bases between the two ends. Germline CDR1 reads SGHVS; CDR2 reads FQNEAQ. The CDR3 extends over 11 amino acids. The CDR3 nucleotides read TGTGCCAGCACCATCGACAATGAGCAGTTCTTC. Translated: CASTIDNEQFF.

This clonotype was observed many times. The chain carries TRBV6-1 and TRBJ2-3; the D call may be TRBD1 or TRBD2 (5 bases each). V gave up 0 bases and J gave up 6 bases, with 7 bases separating them. CDR1 MNHNS and CDR2 SASEGT come from the germline V gene. The CDR3 runs to 13 residues. CDR3 residues: CASSEAWGDTQYF. DNA of the CDR3: TGTGCCAGCAGTGAAGCGTGGGGGGATACGCAGTATTTT.

This clonotype was seen a handful of times. The chain links TRBV6-2 or TRBV6-3 to TRBJ2-1, with a possible D match to TRBD2 (5 bases). CDR3 size: 12 residues. CDR1 is MNHEY and CDR2 is SVGEGT in the germline V gene. The V gene lost 6 bases and the J gene lost 8 bases, with 11 bases spanning the gap. The chain's CDR3 is CASRITRDEQFF. The CDR3, as DNA: TGTGCCAGCAGAATAACTAGGGATGAGCAGTTCTTC.

This chain links TRBV7-2 with TRBJ2-7; TRBD2 matches 9 bases. This CDR3 region has 15 residues. With 4 bases clipped from V and 3 bases from J, the junction kept 7 bases outside the gene matches. Germline CDR1 reads SGHTA; CDR2 reads FQGNSA. The CDR3 spells CASSSGLAPVYEQYF. For the CDR3, the DNA is TGTGCCAGCAGCTCGGGACTAGCCCCCGTCTACGAGCAGTACTTC.

This clonotype has ten or more counts. This chain uses TRBV7-2 with TRBJ1-6; maybe TRBD1 (5 bases). Germline V gives CDR1 SGHTA, CDR2 FQGNSA. Trimming removed 0 bases from V and 7 bases from J, with 13 bases in between. CDR3 length equals 16 residues. The CDR3 DNA is TGTGCCAGCAGCTTAGCGCTGACGGCAGGGAATTCACCCCTCCACTTT. It yields the protein CASSLALTAGNSPLHF.

The V gene is TRBV20-1, the J gene TRBJ2-3; 9 bases are a match to TRBD2. CDR1 DFQATT and CDR2 SNEGSKA come from the germline V gene (reference sequence). CDR3 length equals 15 residues. The trim removed 6 bases at V and 5 bases at J, leaving 12 bases unmatched. CDR3 protein: CSAAIVAGVEDTQYF. CDR3 sequence (DNA): TGCAGTGCCGCCATAGTAGCGGGAGTTGAAGATACGCAGTATTTT.